The 27 T cell receptor beta chains in this list originate from one sample, sequenced in a study of blood T cell repertoires in COVID-19. Method: immunoSEQ multiplex PCR; TCRdb's copy keeps in-frame clones and lacks some. This sample carries around 400,000 clones, roughly nine tenths of them seen once, and the ten largest clones take about 0.86%. The sequenced sample was PBMCs or T cells enriched from blood (not recorded which). These receptors were collected from a woman between 40 and 50 years old who had been exposed to COVID-19.

The chain has TRBV5-5 and TRBJ2-1; 9 nucleotides match TRBD1. The CDR3 is 17 amino acids. Germline V gives CDR1 SGHKS, CDR2 YYEKEE (reference sequence). With 3 bases clipped from V and 8 bases from J, the junction kept 15 bases outside the gene matches. The CDR3 DNA reads as TGTGCCAGCAGCTCCCTAAAACCGGGACAGGGAAAGGATGAGCAGTTCTTC. Amino acids: CASSSLKPGQGKDEQFF.

This sequence joins TRBV19 and TRBJ1-1, with D maybe TRBD1 (6 bases). The CDR3 is 14 residues long. Germline V lookup: CDR1 LNHDA, CDR2 SQIVND (reference sequence). V was shortened by 4 bases and J by 3 bases, with 12 bases between the two germline ends. The CDR3 sequence: CASSKTDRYTEAFF. The CDR3 bases are TGTGCCAGTAGTAAGACAGACAGGTACACTGAAGCTTTCTTT.

V and J are TRBV6-1 and TRBJ1-1; 7 nucleotides line up with TRBD1. This CDR3 spans 15 amino acids. Trimming removed 3 bases from V and 0 bases from J; junction bases left unmatched: 4. The V gene's germline CDR1 is MNHNS and CDR2 SASEGT. The CDR3 protein is CASSDRGSMNTEAFF. DNA for the CDR3: TGTGCCAGCAGTGACAGGGGGAGTATGAACACTGAAGCTTTCTTT.

The rearrangement uses TRBV12-5 and TRBJ1-2; 7 positions match TRBD1. Per germline, CDR1 LGHNT and CDR2 FRNRAP. The CDR3 totals 13 residues. V was clipped by 1 base and J by 7 bases; unmatched bases: 3. The CDR3 loop is CASGLGQGSGYTF. CDR3 coding DNA: TGTGCTAGTGGTTTGGGACAGGGAAGTGGCTACACCTTC.

The chain uses TRBV4-3 and TRBJ2-5, with a weak D call TRBD1 (5 bases). The germline CDR1 and CDR2 sequences are LGHNA and YSLEER. V was shortened by 3 bases and J by 7 bases, with 15 bases between the two germline ends. This CDR3 is built from 14 residues. In nucleotides, the CDR3 is TGCGCCAGCAGCCATGGTCAGGGAAGGGGGACCCAGTACTTC. This encodes CASSHGQGRGTQYF.

This sequence joins TRBV7-2 and TRBJ2-7; 12 bases are a match to TRBD1. This CDR3 region has 14 residues. Per the germline V gene, CDR1 is SGHTA and CDR2 is FQGNSA. V shed 4 bases, J shed 6 bases, and the junction held 4 bases outside the gene matches. CDR3 coding DNA: TGTGCCAGCAGCTGGGGACAGGGGGCCGGCGAGCAGTACTTC. It yields the protein CASSWGQGAGEQYF.

V is TRBV2 and J is TRBJ1-1; D ambiguous. The CDR3 has 11 residues. V dropped 6 bases and J dropped 6 bases, with 8 bases sitting between them. The V gene's germline CDR1 is SNHLY and CDR2 FYNNEI. The CDR3 loop is CASREGAEAFF. The CDR3 coding sequence is TGTGCCAGCAGGGAGGGAGCTGAAGCTTTCTTT.

CDR3 DNA: TGTGCCTGGAGTAGCGGGGGGGTTTATACGCAGTATTTT. It codes for CAWSSGGVYTQYF. This chain uses TRBV30 with TRBJ2-3; TRBD2 matches 10 bases. The V segment lost 2 bases and the J segment 7 bases; nucleotides outside the gene matches: 3. Germline V lookup: CDR1 GTSNPN, CDR2 SVGIG (reference sequence). The CDR3 contains 13 residues.

V gene TRBV5-4 combines with J gene TRBJ2-7, with D maybe TRBD2 (7 bases). CDR1 is SGHNT, CDR2 YYREEE, per germline (reference sequence). V dropped 4 bases and J dropped 6 bases, with 20 bases sitting between them. CDR3 length equals 15 residues. The CDR3 here is CASSVQAGARGEQYF. CDR3 bases: TGTGCCAGCAGCGTCCAGGCGGGGGCCAGGGGCGAGCAGTACTTC.

The chain is built from TRBV7-9 and TRBJ1-2; D gene ambiguous. Per the germline V gene, CDR1 is SEHNR and CDR2 is FQNEAQ (reference sequence). This CDR3 has 13 residues. V was clipped by 4 bases and J by 2 bases, with 8 bases between them. The DNA for the CDR3 is TGTGCCAGCAGCTCCAGCGTGAACTATGGCTACACCTTC. Translated: CASSSSVNYGYTF.

The chain carries TRBV18 and TRBJ2-5; 11 bases match TRBD2. The V segment lost 6 bases and the J segment 5 bases; nucleotides outside the gene matches: 8. The V gene's germline CDR1 is KGHSH and CDR2 LQKENI. CDR3 size: 15 residues. The CDR3 is CASSLLAGESETQYF. CDR3 in DNA: TGTGCCAGCTCCTTACTAGCGGGAGAATCGGAGACCCAGTACTTC.

The J gene is TRBJ1-3, the V gene TRBV2; D remains ambiguous. CDR1 SNHLY and CDR2 FYNNEI come from the germline V gene. The germline V and J ends were trimmed by 5 bases and 0 bases, with 11 bases remaining between them. This CDR3 spans 15 amino acids. CDR3 region: CASSKRQNSGNTIYF. In DNA form, the CDR3 reads TGTGCCAGCAGTAAGCGGCAGAACTCTGGAAACACCATATATTTT.

The rearrangement links TRBV12-5 to TRBJ1-1; TRBD1 might be the D (6 bases). There are 15 residues in the CDR3. Germline values: CDR1 LGHNT, CDR2 FRNRAP. The V gene lost 0 bases and the J gene lost 5 bases, with 13 bases spanning the gap. The CDR3 DNA reads TGTGCTAGTGGTTTGGTACAGGGTCGGAGGACTGAAGCTTTCTTT. This translates into CASGLVQGRRTEAFF.

The chain employs TRBV6-2 or TRBV6-3 and TRBJ2-5, with 8 bases aligning to TRBD1. V shed 5 bases, J shed 2 bases, and the junction held 10 bases outside the gene matches. Germline values: CDR1 MNHEY, CDR2 SVGEGT. The CDR3 extends over 16 amino acids. CDR3 sequence (DNA): TGTGCCAGCAGTAACCCCGGGACAGGATTTCAAGAGACCCAGTACTTC. Encoded protein: CASSNPGTGFQETQYF.

The chain links TRBV5-1 to TRBJ2-7; D gene unclear. Deletions cut 0 bases from V and 7 bases from J, with 8 bases between. This CDR3 has 12 residues. In germline, CDR1 is SGHRS, CDR2 YFSETQ. CDR3 in amino acids: CASSLAGWEQYF. The CDR3 DNA is TGCGCCAGCAGCTTGGCCGGGTGGGAGCAGTACTTC.

V and J are TRBV6-5 and TRBJ1-5; D uncertain. Looked up from germline, CDR1 is MNHEY and CDR2 is SVGAGI. The CDR3 is made up of 13 amino acids. Trimming shortened V by 7 bases and J by 7 bases, and 14 bases separated the two germline ends. CDR3 nucleotide sequence: TGTGCCAGCAAATTAGCGGAGGCCCAGCCCCAGCATTTT. Protein sequence: CASKLAEAQPQHF.

For this clone: The junction does not match germline at one end; this may be a read error. This sequence joins TRBV7-8 and TRBJ1-1, with D perhaps matching TRBD1 (6 bases). The CDR3 loop spans 14 amino acids. CDR1 is SGHVS, CDR2 FQNEAQ, per germline. The CDR3 sequence: CASSSRSGHTEAFF. The CDR3 DNA reads as TGTGCCAGCAGCTCCCGGTCGGGACACACAGAAGCTTTCTTT.

V gene TRBV12-5 combines with J gene TRBJ2-1; TRBD2 matches at 10 bases. CDR1 LGHNT and CDR2 FRNRAP come from the germline V gene. Trimming at V came to 2 bases and at J to 6 bases, leaving 7 bases not matched to a gene. The CDR3 has 16 amino acids. The CDR3: CASGLRAGGQTNEQFF. The CDR3 bases are TGTGCTAGTGGTTTGAGAGCGGGAGGGCAAACCAATGAGCAGTTCTTC.

About this clone itself: Other DNA sequences in the sample encode the same CDR3. DNA for the CDR3: TGTGCCAGCAGCTCCAGAACAGGGAACACTGAAGCTTTCTTT. It encodes CASSSRTGNTEAFF. This chain connects TRBV11-2 to TRBJ1-1, with D possibly matching TRBD1 (5 bases). Germline-derived CDR1 and CDR2 are SGHAT and FQNNGV. Trimming took off 4 bases at V and 1 base at J, with 10 bases between the two ends. This CDR3 is built from 14 residues.

The chain links TRBV29-1 to TRBJ2-7; 8 bases map to TRBD2. Germline V gives CDR1 SQVTM, CDR2 ANQGSEA. The CDR3 covers 15 residues. V shed 2 bases, J shed 6 bases, and the junction held 12 bases outside the gene matches. CDR3 coding DNA: TGCAGCGTTGAACTATTGTCGGGAGGGCCGCGCGAGCAGTACTTC. This gives the protein CSVELLSGGPREQYF.

The chain has TRBV29-1 and TRBJ1-2, with 7 positions matching TRBD1. Losses at the gene ends were 6 bases for V and 4 bases for J; bases not matched to a gene: 11. The CDR3 has 14 amino acids. The germline CDR1 and CDR2 sequences are SQVTM and ANQGSEA. The CDR3 nucleotides read TGCAGCGTGGGGGACAGCTCAACTCGCTATGGCTACACCTTC. Residues: CSVGDSSTRYGYTF.

The rearrangement joins TRBV19 to TRBJ1-5; the D gene is possibly TRBD1 (5 bases). The germline V gene encodes CDR1 LNHDA and CDR2 SQIVND (reference sequence). The length of the CDR3 is 14 residues. V lost 8 bases and J 6 bases, leaving 17 bases between the germline ends. CDR3 nucleotides: TGTGCCAGTTCTACGGGGGGAGGTTTTCAGCCCCAGCATTTT. The encoded protein is CASSTGGGFQPQHF.

The genes are TRBV27 and TRBJ2-1; 7 nucleotides agree with TRBD2. This CDR3 spans 14 amino acids. CDR1 and CDR2 (germline): MNHEY, SMNVEV (reference sequence). Trimming took 2 bases from V and 6 from J; bases not matched to a gene: 4. The CDR3 sequence is CASSLLPGGNEQFF. The CDR3 nucleotides are TGTGCCAGCAGTTTACTTCCGGGAGGCAATGAGCAGTTCTTC.

The chain couples TRBV9 to TRBJ2-2, with D perhaps TRBD1 (6 bases). The V end was cut by 1 base, the J end by 3 bases, with 13 bases between. The CDR3 sequence is 16 residues long. The germline V gene has CDR1 SGDLS and CDR2 YYNGEE. In nucleotides, the CDR3 is TGTGCCAGCAGCGTAACAGGGCAGGTGTACACCGGGGAGCTGTTTTTT. It translates to CASSVTGQVYTGELFF.

The chain uses TRBV5-1 and TRBJ2-3, with D unclear. Germline assignment: CDR1 SGHRS and CDR2 YFSETQ. The CDR3 sequence is 12 residues long. Trimming stripped 4 bases from V and 2 bases from J, with 5 bases between. CDR3: CASSSPTDTQYF. The CDR3, as DNA: TGCGCCAGCAGCAGCCCCACAGATACGCAGTATTTT.

The chain is built from TRBV5-1 and TRBJ2-2; perhaps TRBD1 as D (6 bases). Germline CDR1 and CDR2: SGHRS and YFSETQ. The CDR3 contains 14 residues. Trimming took off 4 bases at V and 4 bases at J, with 11 bases between the two ends. CDR3 DNA sequence: TGCGCCAGCAGCATGGGGGCCCTCACCGGGGAGCTGTTTTTT. It specifies CASSMGALTGELFF. Drawing the rest from reference TRBV5-1 and TRBJ2-2, the complete variable domain is KAGVTQTPRYLIKTRGQQVTLSCSPISGHRSVSWYQQTPGQGLQFLFEYFSETQRNKGNFPGRFSGRQFSNSRSEMNVSTLELGDSALYLCASSMGALTGELFFGEGSRLTVL.

The chain is built from TRBV6-2 or TRBV6-3 and TRBJ2-7; 7 bases line up with TRBD1. The trim removed 0 bases at V and 2 bases at J, leaving 7 bases unmatched. The V gene's germline CDR1 is MNHEY and CDR2 SVGEGT. The CDR3 has 16 amino acids. The CDR3 bases are TGTGCCAGCAGTTACTCGAGTAGGGGGCAAGCCTACGAGCAGTACTTC. Amino acid sequence: CASSYSSRGQAYEQYF.